This T cell receptor (beta chain) is drawn from a study of Ad26.COV2.S vaccination and SARS-CoV-2 variants. Regarding the study as a whole: Vaccine recipients posted higher spike-specific TCR breadth than their placebo counterparts. CD8+ and CD4+ T cells specific for spike reportedly responded with substantial breadth after vaccination. The TCR-based breadth and depth measures might underestimate overall T cell responses.

The treatment is: approximately 18 received Ad26.COV2.S at low or high dose, single or two shots; about 5 received placebo; per-sample allocation not given. After the first vaccine or placebo injection, samples were drawn on day 63. The donor was a Boston adult aged 18-55 years. V was pared by 1 base and J by 3 bases, with 3 bases between. The CDR3 has 12 amino acids. Germline V gene data show CDR1 as SGHTA and CDR2 as FQGNSA. The data were produced by immunoSEQ multiplex PCR, yet TCRdb's version contains in-frame clones alone and is incomplete. The table shows 440,000 or so clones, with about 90% occurring only once. About this clone: Its specificity is not known.

This sequence joins TRBV7-2 and TRBJ1-1; D remains ambiguous. The TCR sequence derives from a person aged 18-65 years who received the Ad26.COV2.S COVID-19 vaccine or a placebo. The sample consisted of peripheral blood, taken in a trial of Ad26.COV2.S vaccine versus placebo. The CDR3 loop reads CASSLVYTEAFF. The CDR3 DNA reads as TGTGCCAGCAGCTTAGTATACACTGAAGCTTTCTTT. The variable domain in full, with the rest retrieved from reference TRBV7-2 and TRBJ1-1, is GAGVSQSPSNKVTEKGKDVELRCDPISGHTALYWYRQSLGQGLEFLIYFQGNSAPDKSGLPSDRFSAERTGGSVSTLTIQRTQQEDSAVYLCASSLVYTEAFFGQGTRLTVV.